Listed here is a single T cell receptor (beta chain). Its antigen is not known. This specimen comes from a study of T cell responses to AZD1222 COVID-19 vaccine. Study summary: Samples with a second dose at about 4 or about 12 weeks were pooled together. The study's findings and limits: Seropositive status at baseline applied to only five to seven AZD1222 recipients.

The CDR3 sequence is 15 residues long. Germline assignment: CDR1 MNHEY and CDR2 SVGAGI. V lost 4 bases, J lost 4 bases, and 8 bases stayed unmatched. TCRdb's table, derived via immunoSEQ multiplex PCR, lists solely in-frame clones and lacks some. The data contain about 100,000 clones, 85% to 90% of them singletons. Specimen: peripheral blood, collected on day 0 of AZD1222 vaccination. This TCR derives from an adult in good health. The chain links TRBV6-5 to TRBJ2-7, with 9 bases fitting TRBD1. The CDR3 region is CASSSGGQGFYEQYF. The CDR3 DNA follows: TGTGCCAGCAGTTCTGGGGGACAGGGTTTTTACGAGCAGTACTTC.